The sample holds one count of the clone carrying this TCR beta chain. The antigen is not known. Patients selected for sequencing had displayed CD8+CD57+ cell expansion by flow cytometry. At the time of blood sampling, patients had not yet received any therapy. This sample was taken from a study of CD8+CD57+ T cells in acquired aplastic anemia. Study-level findings and limits: Shared by patients and controls, 25 to 35 CD8+ CDR3s were abundant in patients.

Genomic DNA, the template, was used for profiling of the TCR beta VDJ and CDR3. TCRdb re-called the reads with MiXCR, one entry per CDR3 protein. This sample yields some 98,000 distinct CDR3 sequences, of which roughly two thirds are seen a single time; approximately 60% belongs to the top ten. J was trimmed by 12 bases and V by 6 bases; bases with no gene match: 14. Looked up from germline, CDR1 is DFQATT and CDR2 is SNEGSKA (reference sequence). This CDR3 region has 13 residues. The sequence was collected from a human donor with aplastic anemia. Source material: sorted CD4+, CD8+, or CD8+CD57+ T cells (not recorded which) from PBMCs. The V call is TRBV20-1, the J call TRBJ2-1, with 7 bases lining up with TRBD1. CDR3 DNA sequence: TGCAGTGCCGAGACAGGGATACTAGTTGGGCAGTTCTTC. This encodes CSAETGILVGQFF.